This T cell receptor beta chain is drawn from a study of identical twins. This clonotype was detected ten times or more. As yet, its antigen is unknown. The junction shows a germline mismatch at one end, possibly a read error. Via MiXCR, TCRdb re-called the 5' RACE reads, giving one row per CDR3 protein. This table holds roughly 750,000 distinct CDR3 sequences, 20% to 25% found once. Study findings and constraints: Weaker excess twin sharing was observed in beta out-of-frame sequences.

This CDR3 spans 14 amino acids. Germline V CDR1 and CDR2: SGHRS, YFSETQ. The same sample was also studied in work on T cells expressing NK-cell markers.

Specimen: PBMCs. The V call is TRBV5-1, the J call TRBJ1-1, with D perhaps TRBD1 (6 bases). The TCR originated in a woman aged 18-29 years in good health. CDR3: CASSPGQPNTEAFF. The CDR3 nucleotides read TGTGCCAGCAGCCCCGGACAGCCGAACACTGAAGCTTTCTTT.